This passage covers 26 T cell receptor beta chains from one sample sequenced in a study of T cell responses to AZD1222 COVID-19 vaccine. Profiled with immunoSEQ multiplex PCR; TCRdb holds only in-frame clones, not every one. The sample contains under 110,000 clones, almost 90% of which appear only once. Sequencing used peripheral blood, obtained on day 0 of AZD1222 vaccination. The receptors were sampled from an adult in good health.

This sequence joins TRBV19 and TRBJ1-5; the D gene is possibly TRBD1 (6 bases). The germline V gene has CDR1 LNHDA and CDR2 SQIVND (reference sequence). This CDR3 is 17 amino acids long. Trimming took off 2 bases at V and 0 bases at J, with 14 bases between the two ends. This chain's CDR3 is CASSIRQALYSNQPQHF. CDR3 bases: TGTGCCAGTAGTATAAGACAGGCCCTCTATAGCAATCAGCCCCAGCATTTT.

For the CDR3, the DNA is TGTGCCAGCGCGGGACATACCAAAAACATTCAGTACTTC. Protein: CASAGHTKNIQYF. The chain recombines TRBV2 with TRBJ2-4; possibly TRBD1 or TRBD2 for D (6 bases each). Germline CDR1 SNHLY, CDR2 FYNNEI. V lost 8 bases, J lost 2 bases, and 10 bases lay in between. The length of the CDR3 is 13 residues.

The chain carries TRBV27 and TRBJ2-4; 9 nucleotides agree with TRBD1. Germline CDR1 is MNHEY and CDR2 is SMNVEV (reference sequence). V dropped 5 bases and J dropped 5; count of bases not matched to a gene: 10. The CDR3 length is 16 residues. CDR3 in amino acids: CASSAQPGQGENIQYF. For the CDR3, the DNA is TGTGCCAGCAGTGCGCAACCGGGACAGGGCGAAAACATTCAGTACTTC.

In this sample, this clone turned up a few times. V gene TRBV25-1 combines with J gene TRBJ2-1, with D perhaps matching TRBD1 (6 bases). CDR1 and CDR2 from the germline V gene are MGHDK and SYGVNS. The V and J ends lost 5 bases and 8 bases respectively, with 13 bases between them. The CDR3 contains 13 residues. CDR3 nucleotide sequence: TGTGCCAGCAGTCAGCTCAGGGGTGATGAGCAGTTCTTC. It is translated as CASSQLRGDEQFF. Variable domain in full (rest from reference TRBV25-1 and TRBJ2-1): EADIYQTPRYLVIGTGKKITLECSQTMGHDKMYWYQQDPGMELHLIHYSYGVNSTEKGDLSSESTVSRIRTEHFPLTLESARPSHTSQYLCASSQLRGDEQFFGPGTRLTVL.

The gene calls are TRBV18 and TRBJ2-3, with 11 nucleotides matching TRBD2. CDR1 is KGHSH and CDR2 is LQKENI in the germline V gene. The ends lost 3 bases at V and 1 base at J; junction bases unmatched: 3. This CDR3 is built from 16 residues. The DNA of the CDR3 is TGTGCCAGCTCACCTCTAGCGGGAGGAGGCACAGATACGCAGTATTTT. This codes for CASSPLAGGGTDTQYF.

The table lists this clone with a count of one. V usage is TRBV24-1 and J usage is TRBJ2-7; 8 nucleotides align to TRBD2. The CDR3 is 15 amino acids. Trimming removed 4 bases from V and 4 bases from J; junction bases left unmatched: 8. Germline values: CDR1 KGHDR, CDR2 SFDVKD. The CDR3 sequence is CATSDGLAGSYEQYF. CDR3 nucleotides: TGTGCCACCAGTGACGGGTTAGCGGGATCTTACGAGCAGTACTTC.

This clone was recorded only once. This chain links TRBV10-3 with TRBJ2-3; 12 bases line up with TRBD2. CDR1 is ENHRY, CDR2 SYGVKD, per germline. The CDR3 runs 14 residues. The V and J ends lost 4 bases and 6 bases, in that order; junction bases with no gene match: 2. In nucleotides, the CDR3 is TGTGCCATCAGTGGGACTAGCGGGGTTGATACGCAGTATTTT. It encodes CAISGTSGVDTQYF.

The V gene is TRBV24-1, the J gene TRBJ2-7, with 8 bases matching TRBD2. Germline V gene lookup returns CDR1 KGHDR and CDR2 SFDVKD. The CDR3 is 16 amino acids. J lost 3 bases, V lost 2 bases, and 8 bases had no gene match. CDR3 nucleotides: TGTGCCACCAGTGATTCAATCAGCGGGAGCCGCTACGAGCAGTACTTC. Translated, it gives CATSDSISGSRYEQYF.

This clone occurred a few times. The chain uses TRBV5-1 and TRBJ1-3; D is perhaps TRBD1 (5 bases). This CDR3 has 17 residues. Trimming shortened V by 2 bases and J by 0 bases, and 15 bases separated the two germline ends. Germline V CDR1 and CDR2: SGHRS, YFSETQ. The CDR3 here is CASSFGGTDGSGNTIYF. In nucleotides, the CDR3 is TGCGCCAGCAGCTTCGGGGGAACCGACGGCTCTGGAAACACCATATATTTT.

This chain joins TRBV19 and TRBJ1-5; D is ambiguous. V was pared by 6 bases and J by 0 bases, with 9 bases between. The CDR3 loop spans 14 amino acids. CDR1 is LNHDA, CDR2 SQIVND, per germline (reference sequence). CDR3 sequence reads: CASSLLGSNQPQHF. CDR3 coding DNA: TGTGCCAGTAGCCTACTCGGTAGCAATCAGCCCCAGCATTTT.

The rearrangement links TRBV5-1 to TRBJ1-5, with TRBD1 as a possible D gene (6 bases). The CDR3 extends over 14 amino acids. Germline assignment: CDR1 SGHRS and CDR2 YFSETQ. Trimming removed 4 bases at V and 6 bases at J, with 14 bases between. CDR3 in DNA: TGCGCCAGCAGCGGAGCAGGGGAGGGTCAGCCCCAGCATTTT. Translation gives CASSGAGEGQPQHF.

The chain couples TRBV10-3 to TRBJ2-7; 7 nucleotides line up with TRBD1. With V trimmed by 3 bases and J by 5 bases, 7 bases remained unmatched. Looked up from germline, CDR1 is ENHRY and CDR2 is SYGVKD. The CDR3 is made up of 14 amino acids. CDR3 sequence reads: CAISDFSGQHEQYF. For the CDR3, the DNA is TGTGCCATCAGTGACTTTTCGGGACAGCACGAGCAGTACTTC.

V usage is TRBV4-1 and J usage is TRBJ1-1, with 9 bases aligning to TRBD1. V lost 4 bases, J lost 5 bases, and 11 bases stayed unmatched. In germline, CDR1 is MGHRA, CDR2 YSYEKL. The CDR3 is made up of 16 amino acids. Here the CDR3 DNA reads TGCGCCAGCAGCCCCTGGACAGGGGAGGTGAGGACTGAAGCTTTCTTT. As protein: CASSPWTGEVRTEAFF.

This clone was recorded only once. The V call is TRBV4-2, the J call TRBJ1-1, with D hard to call. V was trimmed by 3 bases and J by 2 bases, leaving 7 bases between them. CDR1 is LGHNA, CDR2 YNFKEQ, per germline. The CDR3 is 13 residues long. Written as DNA, the CDR3 is TGTGCCAGCAGCCATGGGCCTAACACTGAAGCTTTCTTT. It yields the protein CASSHGPNTEAFF.

This chain connects TRBV6-1 to TRBJ1-1; D is unresolved. Trimming left V 2 bases short and J 2 bases short, with 0 bases between. Germline CDR1 is MNHNS and CDR2 is SASEGT. The CDR3 has 11 amino acids. CDR3 in DNA: TGTGCCAGCAGTGAAAACACTGAAGCTTTCTTT. It encodes CASSENTEAFF.

This chain uses TRBV7-8 with TRBJ1-4, with 9 bases aligning to TRBD1. The CDR3 is made up of 17 amino acids. V lost 2 bases and J lost 4; bases outside the gene matches: 8. Germline V CDR1 and CDR2: SGHVS, FQNEAQ. The CDR3 reads CASSLNGQGKVNEKLFF. As DNA, the CDR3 is TGTGCCAGCAGCTTAAACGGACAGGGGAAGGTTAATGAAAAACTGTTTTTT.

V gene TRBV9 combines with J gene TRBJ1-1; 8 positions agree with TRBD1. From germline, CDR1 is SGDLS and CDR2 YYNGEE. CDR3 length: 16 residues. V was pared by 6 bases and J by 4 bases, with 14 bases of the junction left unmatched. DNA of the CDR3: TGTGCCAGCACCCTAGGACAGGGCAGACCTGGCACTGAAGCTTTCTTT. It is translated as CASTLGQGRPGTEAFF.

The rearrangement links TRBV6-5 to TRBJ1-4; no reliable D call. Trimming stripped 6 bases from V and 6 bases from J, with 17 bases between. The CDR3 length is 15 residues. From germline, CDR1 is MNHEY and CDR2 SVGAGI. Here the CDR3 DNA reads TGTGCCAGCAGAACACTCAAGGCAGGTCATGAAAAACTGTTTTTT. Protein sequence: CASRTLKAGHEKLFF.

The chain is built from TRBV3-1 (or the pseudogene TRBV3-2) and TRBJ1-1; TRBD1 aligns across 7 bases. Trimming at V came to 2 bases and at J to 5 bases, leaving 8 bases not matched to a gene. The CDR3 consists of 15 residues. Looked up from germline, CDR1 is LGHDT and CDR2 is YNNKEL (reference sequence). CDR3 loop: CASSQTTGYTTEAFF. CDR3 nucleotide sequence: TGTGCCAGCAGCCAAACGACAGGGTATACGACTGAAGCTTTCTTT.

This chain uses TRBV7-2 with TRBJ1-1, with 7 nucleotides matching TRBD1. CDR3 length: 14 amino acids. CDR1 is SGHTA, CDR2 FQGNSA, per germline. V lost 10 bases and J lost 4; bases outside the gene matches: 12. The CDR3 loop is CATQVSGQSTEAFF. The CDR3 nucleotides read TGTGCCACCCAAGTCTCGGGACAGAGCACTGAAGCTTTCTTT.

This sequence joins TRBV18 and TRBJ1-1; TRBD1 is a possible D gene (5 bases). Looked up from germline, CDR1 is KGHSH and CDR2 is LQKENI. V was pared by 4 bases and J by 2 bases, with 17 bases between. The CDR3 is 16 amino acids. The chain's CDR3 is CASSLESGVINTEAFF. In DNA form, the CDR3 reads TGTGCCAGCTCACTCGAATCGGGGGTTATTAACACTGAAGCTTTCTTT.

The chain employs TRBV10-2 and TRBJ1-3; D not certain. In germline, CDR1 is WSHSY, CDR2 SAAADI. The CDR3 has 12 residues. Trimming took 2 bases from V and 4 from J, leaving 3 bases between them. The CDR3 bases are TGCGCCAGCAGTGAGCAAGGAAACACCATATATTTT. It is translated as CASSEQGNTIYF.

V is TRBV20-1 and J is TRBJ2-7; TRBD1 might be the D (5 bases). The CDR3 extends over 14 amino acids. Germline CDR1 DFQATT, CDR2 SNEGSKA (reference sequence). The ends were cut back, 3 bases at V and 5 bases at J, with 17 bases in the middle. The DNA of the CDR3 is TGCAGTGCTAGTCGCAGGGCGCTTCGTGACGAGCAGTACTTC. Residues: CSASRRALRDEQYF.

The rearrangement uses TRBV21-1 and TRBJ2-1. TRBV21-1 constitutes a pseudogene. The CDR3 has 16 amino acids. CDR3 residues: CASSKVGCPPYNEQFF. CDR3 nucleotides: TGTGCCAGCAGCAAAGTTGGTTGCCCTCCCTACAATGAGCAGTTCTTC.

This sequence joins TRBV5-6 and TRBJ2-7; 8 bases match TRBD1. The CDR3 sequence is 15 residues long. Germline CDR1 SGHDT, CDR2 YYEEEE. V trimming: 4 bases; J trimming: 0 bases; junction bases outside the gene matches: 6. The CDR3 sequence is CASSPTGGGSYEQYF. Written as DNA, the CDR3 is TGTGCCAGCAGCCCTACAGGGGGTGGCTCCTACGAGCAGTACTTC. The full variable domain, rest sourced from reference TRBV5-6 and TRBJ2-7, is DAGVTQSPTHLIKTRGQQVTLRCSPKSGHDTVSWYQQALGQGPQFIFQYYEEEERQRGNFPDRFSGHQFPNYSSELNVNALLLGDSALYLCASSPTGGGSYEQYFGPGTRLTVT.

A note on this clone: Other nucleotide sequences from this sample produce the same CDR3. This rearrangement joins TRBV28 to TRBJ1-1, with 9 bases aligning to TRBD1. Germline lookup yields CDR1 MDHEN and CDR2 SYDVKM. The V segment lost 2 bases and the J segment 6 bases; nucleotides outside the gene matches: 4. The CDR3 totals 14 residues. This chain's CDR3 is CASSLTGGKAEAFF. CDR3 sequence (DNA): TGTGCCAGCAGTTTAACAGGGGGCAAGGCTGAAGCTTTCTTT.